This TCR beta chain was sequenced during a study of cytomegalovirus exposure and HLA in healthy donors. Study background: Prior work identified under 130 million unique TCR beta sequences in around 170 million T cells.

Germline-derived CDR1 and CDR2 are SNHLY and FYNNEI. With 5 bases clipped from V and 1 base from J, the junction kept 3 bases outside the gene matches. This CDR3 is 14 amino acids long. PCR used 60 Vbeta primers and 13 Jbeta primers. The repertoire was sequenced with immunoSEQ multiplex PCR; TCRdb's copy has only in-frame clones and lacks some. In the table there are 99,000 or so clones, 75% to 80% of which are singletons. This clone was found once. This sequence was found in a man in his 60s in good health and CMV-seropositive. Sequencing was performed on PBMCs. V usage is TRBV2 and J usage is TRBJ2-3; TRBD2 aligns across 7 bases. CDR3: CASSRGGGTDTQYF. The CDR3 DNA reads as TGTGCCAGCAGTCGCGGGGGAGGCACAGATACGCAGTATTTT. Together with reference TRBV2 and TRBJ2-3, the CDR3 gives the full variable domain: EPEVTQTPSHQVTQMGQEVILRCVPISNHLYFYWYRQILGQKVEFLVSFYNNEISEKSEIFDDQFSVERPDGSNFTLKIRSTKLEDSAMYFCASSRGGGTDTQYFGPGTRLTVL.